The rows below give T cell receptor beta chains drawn from one sample of a study of shared clonotypes between healthy human individuals. Assay: immunoSEQ multiplex PCR; the TCRdb copy retains only in-frame clones and omits some. This table holds 2 million to 2.5 million clones, approximately 94% found once. Material for sequencing was naive CD4+ T cells sorted from blood. The receptor source for this set is a man between 18 and 35 years old in good health. Each CDR3 is given with its conserved first and last residue. A D gene is named only where the DNA matches it firmly. The size entry is marked missing in some rows and otherwise reads once, few, many or a size class.

size: once
J: TRBJ2-1
D: TRBD2
V: TRBV18
DNA: TGTGCCAGCTCACCACCCTCGGGGGGAGTCTACAATGAGCAGTTCTTC
CDR3: CASSPPSGGVYNEQFF

size: .
J: TRBJ2-1
D: .
V: TRBV10-1
DNA: TGCGCCAGCAGTCGAAGTGGGAATGAGCAGTTCTTC
CDR3: CASSRSGNEQFF

size: .
J: TRBJ2-1
D: .
V: TRBV5-6
DNA: TGTGCCAGCAGCTGGAGGGCGGAGCAGTTCTTC
CDR3: CASSWRAEQFF

size: .
J: TRBJ2-7
D: .
V: TRBV6-6
DNA: TGTGCCAGCAGTCCCCAGCGGAGCAGCTACGAGCAGTACTTC
CDR3: CASSPQRSSYEQYF

size: .
J: TRBJ1-5
D: .
V: TRBV30
DNA: TGTGCCTGGAGCCGAGGGCAGCCCCAGCATTTT
CDR3: CAWSRGQPQHF

size: .
J: TRBJ2-2
D: .
V: TRBV9
DNA: TGTGCCAGCAGCGTAGGGGGTTCGAACACCGGGGAGCTGTTTTTT
CDR3: CASSVGGSNTGELFF

size: .
J: TRBJ2-7
D: .
V: TRBV7-3
DNA: TGTGCCAGCAGCCCGGAAGGGGGTGTCGGATACTACGAGCAGTACTTC
CDR3: CASSPEGGVGYYEQYF

size: .
J: TRBJ2-2
D: .
V: TRBV6-1
DNA: TGTGCCAGCCCCAGGACTAACACCGGGGAGCTGTTTTTT
CDR3: CASPRTNTGELFF

size: .
J: TRBJ2-7
D: .
V: TRBV6-1
DNA: TGTGCCAGCAGTGAAGCTGGAGGGTTCGGCGAGCAGTACTTC
CDR3: CASSEAGGFGEQYF

size: .
J: TRBJ2-7
D: TRBD1
V: TRBV7-2
DNA: TGTGCCAGCAGCTGGGACAGGGTGCACGAGCAGTACTTC
CDR3: CASSWDRVHEQYF

size: .
J: TRBJ2-4
D: .
V: TRBV12-5
DNA: TGTGCTAGCCCACGGACAAGGGCAGGGGCCAAAAACATTCAGTACTTC
CDR3: CASPRTRAGAKNIQYF

size: .
J: TRBJ2-3
D: .
V: TRBV5-4
DNA: TGTGCCAGCAGCTTGGGAAGCACAGATACGCAGTATTTT
CDR3: CASSLGSTDTQYF

size: .
J: TRBJ1-5
D: .
V: TRBV18
DNA: TGTGCCAGCTCACAACTAGGACCGGTGAATCAGCCCCAGCATTTT
CDR3: CASSQLGPVNQPQHF

size: .
J: TRBJ2-7
D: .
V: TRBV2
DNA: TGTGCCAGCAGAAGAGGAGGGAGTCCTGGCGAGCAGTACTTC
CDR3: CASRRGGSPGEQYF

size: .
J: TRBJ2-3
D: TRBD2
V: TRBV5-1
DNA: TGCGCCAGCAGCTTGGCCCCTAGCGGGAGGGCCTCCGCAGATACGCAGTATTTT
CDR3: CASSLAPSGRASADTQYF

size: .
J: TRBJ1-6
D: .
V: TRBV6-6
DNA: TGTGCCAGCAGTTATCAAAGGGTAACCTATAATTCACCCCTCCACTTT
CDR3: CASSYQRVTYNSPLHF

size: .
J: TRBJ1-3
D: .
V: TRBV12-5
DNA: TGTGCTAGTGGTCTGCTTCCAGTCTCTGGAAACACCATATATTTT
CDR3: CASGLLPVSGNTIYF

size: .
J: TRBJ1-6
D: TRBD1
V: TRBV7-2
DNA: TGTGCCAGCAGCTTCGTGACAGGGGGTAATTCACCCCTCCACTTT
CDR3: CASSFVTGGNSPLHF

size: .
J: TRBJ2-5
D: .
V: TRBV19
DNA: TGTGCCAGTACCCGGCGGTTGGAGGGGAGTATCAAGTACTTC
CDR3: CASTRRLEGSIKYF

size: .
J: TRBJ2-5
D: TRBD1
V: TRBV7-9
DNA: TGTGCCACCAGAACAGGGGAGGAGACCCAGTACTTC
CDR3: CATRTGEETQYF

size: .
J: TRBJ2-5
D: TRBD1
V: TRBV9
DNA: TGTGCCAGCAGCGTAGCTAGGCCAGGGGGCGGTGAGACCCAGTACTTC
CDR3: CASSVARPGGGETQYF

size: .
J: TRBJ2-6
D: .
V: TRBV6-6
DNA: TGTGCCAGCAGTTCCTTGAGGGGCTCTGGGGCCAACGTCCTGACTTTC
CDR3: CASSSLRGSGANVLTF

size: .
J: TRBJ2-1
D: TRBD2
V: TRBV27
DNA: TGTGCCAGCAGTTTCTTTCGCCGGACTAGCGAGGATGGCAATGAGCAGTTCTTC
CDR3: CASSFFRRTSEDGNEQFF

size: once
J: TRBJ2-5
D: TRBD1
V: TRBV5-1
DNA: TGCGCCAGCAGCTTAGGGGGCCATAGGGAGACCCAGTACTTC
CDR3: CASSLGGHRETQYF

size: .
J: TRBJ2-4
D: TRBD2
V: TRBV11-2
DNA: TGTGCCAGCAGCTTAGGGTCAGGGAGGGACATTCAGTACTTC
CDR3: CASSLGSGRDIQYF

size: .
J: TRBJ1-4
D: .
V: TRBV5-6
DNA: TGTGCCAGCAGCTTGGCAGGGCTTGGTGAAAAACTGTTTTTT
CDR3: CASSLAGLGEKLFF

size: .
J: TRBJ2-2
D: TRBD2
V: TRBV18
DNA: TGTGCCAGCTCACCACCGGCGGGGGGGAGAAGTGGAAAGATCGGCGGGGAGCTGTTTTTT
CDR3: CASSPPAGGRSGKIGGELFF

size: .
J: TRBJ1-2
D: .
V: TRBV28
DNA: TGTGCCAGCAATAAGGCCCTTAACTATGGCTACACCTTC
CDR3: CASNKALNYGYTF